This entry is about one T cell receptor (beta chain). This sample is drawn from a study of technical replicates of blood from several donors. Method: immunoSEQ multiplex PCR; TCRdb's copy keeps in-frame clones and lacks some. The sample has about 70,000 clones; roughly 92% are singletons. This sequence originates from a human donor in good health. The source material was T cells isolated from PBMCs.

The chain's CDR3 is CSVVQGYGYTF. As DNA, the CDR3 is TGCAGCGTTGTTCAGGGTTATGGCTACACCTTC. This chain connects TRBV29-1 to TRBJ1-2; weak D call: TRBD1 (5 bases). In germline, CDR1 is SQVTM, CDR2 ANQGSEA. V lost 4 bases and J 5 bases, leaving 8 bases between the germline ends. This CDR3 is 11 amino acids long. The full variable domain, with the rest looked up from reference TRBV29-1 and TRBJ1-2, is SAVISQKPSRDICQRGTSLTIQCQVDSQVTMMFWYRQQPGQSLTLIATANQGSEATYESGFVIDKFPISRPNLTFSTLTVSNMSPEDSSIYLCSVVQGYGYTFGSGTRLTVV.